This TCR beta chain was recovered during a study of Ad26.COV2.S vaccination and SARS-CoV-2 variants. Notes on the study in general: The TCR breadth and depth analyses may have produced an underestimate of total T cell responses. Vaccine recipients and placebo recipients showed similar non-spike TCR breadth. People who got the vaccine had more spike-specific TCR breadth than people who got placebo. Reported post-vaccination CD8+ and CD4+ T cell responses to spike showed substantial breadth.

CDR1 is SQVTM, CDR2 ANQGSEA, per germline. J lost 9 bases, V lost 3 bases, and 14 bases had no gene match. This CDR3 is built from 16 residues. Profiled with immunoSEQ multiplex PCR; TCRdb holds only in-frame clones, not every one. The repertoire includes roughly 380,000 clones, 92% of them detected once, and 3.5% to 4.5% sits in the top ten. On this clone: Its antigen is as yet unknown.

The clonotype originates from a human donor who had recovered from COVID-19. The V gene is TRBV29-1, the J gene TRBJ2-2; 9 bases line up with TRBD2. The source was peripheral blood, collected after recovery from COVID-19. The chain's CDR3 is CSVDSLGASGVRELFF. In DNA, the CDR3 is TGCAGCGTTGATAGCCTGGGGGCTAGCGGGGTTCGGGAGCTGTTTTTT.